The 18 T cell receptor beta chains presented below share a single source sample, sequenced in a study of blood T cells in healthy people across ages (dated by TCRdb to between 2014 and 2017). Library creation used 5' RACE. The instrument given in TCRdb is Illumina HiSeq 2500. The second PCR ran for about 6 to 11 cycles and used a J-beta primer mix along with a sample-barcoded 5' primer. Using fastp trimming at Q25 and MiXCR clonotype assembly, TCRdb reanalyzed the public sequencing data and kept in-frame beta chains. Each entry is one CDR3 protein sequence, shown with its most common DNA and genes. Recorded for this sample are 1.5 million to 2 million distinct CDR3 sequences; about 49% of them occurred a single time. The ten largest clones capture roughly 2% of the sample. Material for sequencing was blood. The receptors originated from a woman between 40 and 55 years old in good health.

The chain has TRBV28 and TRBJ2-7; D remains unclear. The CDR3 consists of 13 residues. V was shortened by 6 bases and J by 3 bases, with 12 bases between the two germline ends. Germline V gene data show CDR1 as MDHEN and CDR2 as SYDVKM. The CDR3 DNA is TGTGCCAGCAGCTCGCTTGTGGGCTACGAGCAGTACTTC. As protein: CASSSLVGYEQYF.

This clonotype was recorded a few times. The chain has TRBV7-8 and TRBJ2-1; 12 nucleotides match TRBD2. CDR3 length: 16 amino acids. V gave up 7 bases and J gave up 3 bases; unmatched junction bases: 7. Per the germline V gene, CDR1 is SGHVS and CDR2 is FQNEAQ. The CDR3 is CASTPLAGGFYNEQFF. DNA of the CDR3: TGTGCCAGCACCCCTCTAGCGGGGGGGTTCTACAATGAGCAGTTCTTC.

The rearrangement uses TRBV7-2 and TRBJ1-1, with 7 nucleotides matching TRBD1. The CDR3 loop spans 15 amino acids. V lost 5 bases, J lost 6 bases, and 12 bases stayed unmatched. Germline assignment: CDR1 SGHTA and CDR2 FQGNSA. CDR3 sequence (DNA): TGTGCCAGCAGCCCTTCAAGGGGGCGCGGATCTGAAGCTTTCTTT. Translation gives CASSPSRGRGSEAFF.

V is TRBV25-1 and J is TRBJ2-3; D may be TRBD2 (6 bases). Per germline, CDR1 MGHDK and CDR2 SYGVNS. This CDR3 is built from 17 residues. The V end was cut by 7 bases, the J end by 0 bases, with 20 bases between. CDR3 sequence (DNA): TGTGCCAGCAAAAAAGCCCGGCAGGCGGGAAGCACAGATACGCAGTATTTT. Translation: CASKKARQAGSTDTQYF.

A few counts support this clonotype. The chain links TRBV29-1 to TRBJ2-5, with D maybe TRBD1 (6 bases). Germline V gene lookup returns CDR1 SQVTM and CDR2 ANQGSEA. The V end lost 0 bases, the J end lost 4 bases, and 18 bases lay between the germline ends. The CDR3 has 16 amino acids. The CDR3 spells CSVEDQARGTGETQYF. CDR3 DNA: TGCAGCGTTGAAGATCAGGCCAGGGGAACGGGAGAGACCCAGTACTTC.

There are a few counts of this clonotype. The chain combines TRBV20-1 with TRBJ2-7; 9 positions agree with TRBD2. The V gene end was trimmed by 5 bases and the J gene end by 0 bases; junction bases not matched to a gene: 5. The CDR3 is made up of 14 amino acids. Germline assignment: CDR1 DFQATT and CDR2 SNEGSKA (reference sequence). The DNA for the CDR3 is TGCAGTGCTTTCCCGACTAGCGGCTCCTACGAGCAGTACTTC. This codes for CSAFPTSGSYEQYF.

The rearrangement joins TRBV6-5 to TRBJ1-2; 7 nucleotides line up with TRBD1. The germline CDR1 and CDR2 sequences are MNHEY and SVGAGI. This CDR3 comprises 14 residues. Trimming at V came to 6 bases and at J to 5 bases, leaving 9 bases not matched to a gene. The CDR3 here is CASRARGQRYGYTF. Written as DNA, the CDR3 is TGTGCCAGCAGAGCGCGGGGACAGAGATATGGCTACACCTTC.

V usage is TRBV6-6 and J usage is TRBJ2-1; 12 bases agree with TRBD2. The CDR3 loop spans 14 amino acids. The V segment lost 2 bases and the J segment 10 bases; nucleotides outside the gene matches: 3. Germline CDR1 MNHNY, CDR2 SVGAGI (reference sequence). For the CDR3, the DNA is TGTGCCAGCAGTTACACTAGCGGGGGGTCGGAGCAGTTCTTC. Translating gives CASSYTSGGSEQFF.

This rearrangement joins TRBV20-1 to TRBJ2-3; the match to TRBD1 covers 10 bases. Germline V lookup: CDR1 DFQATT, CDR2 SNEGSKA (reference sequence). V was pared by 3 bases and J by 4 bases, with 4 bases of the junction left unmatched. The CDR3 runs 14 residues. CDR3 residues: CSARRDRGPDTQYF. CDR3 DNA sequence: TGCAGTGCTAGGAGGGACAGGGGCCCAGATACGCAGTATTTT.

The gene calls are TRBV7-6 and TRBJ1-5; TRBD1 agrees at 8 bases. Looked up from germline, CDR1 is SGHVS and CDR2 is FNYEAQ. Trimming removed 4 bases from V and 0 bases from J; junction bases left unmatched: 8. There are 17 residues in the CDR3. The CDR3 here is CASSSGQGVISNQPQHF. CDR3 DNA sequence: TGTGCCAGCAGCTCCGGACAGGGAGTAATTAGCAATCAGCCCCAGCATTTT.

The DNA for the CDR3 is TGCGCCAGCAGCCAAGACCCTGGAGACTTTTCTGGAAACACCATATATTTT. This encodes CASSQDPGDFSGNTIYF. The chain joins TRBV4-3 to TRBJ1-3; D remains ambiguous. CDR1 LGHNA and CDR2 YSLEER come from the germline V gene. The length of the CDR3 is 17 residues. The V end lost 0 bases, the J end lost 1 base, and 13 bases lay between the germline ends.

There are a few counts of this clonotype. CDR3: CASSTGRAETQYF. CDR3 nucleotide sequence: TGTGCCAGCAGTACCGGGAGGGCAGAGACCCAGTACTTC. The chain is built from TRBV11-1 and TRBJ2-5; 8 nucleotides match TRBD2. The trim removed 6 bases at V and 4 bases at J, leaving 4 bases unmatched. This CDR3 comprises 13 residues. Germline CDR1 reads SGHAT; CDR2 reads FQDESV (reference sequence).

The chain links TRBV2 to TRBJ2-1, with 12 bases aligning to TRBD2. The CDR3 runs 18 residues. Per the germline V gene, CDR1 is SNHLY and CDR2 is FYNNEI. With 8 bases clipped from V and 7 bases from J, the junction kept 18 bases outside the gene matches. In DNA, the CDR3 is TGTGCCAGCGGCAGGTCACTAGCGGGGGGATCCTCTACAAATGAGCAGTTCTTC. It yields the protein CASGRSLAGGSSTNEQFF.

The chain links TRBV6-1 to TRBJ2-1; the D is unclear. V was clipped by 3 bases and J by 3 bases, with 6 bases between them. The CDR3 is made up of 13 amino acids. Germline V gives CDR1 MNHNS, CDR2 SASEGT. The CDR3 sequence is CASSDTVYNEQFF. CDR3 in DNA: TGTGCCAGCAGTGATACAGTCTACAATGAGCAGTTCTTC.

This clonotype appeared a few times. This chain connects TRBV28 to TRBJ1-1; D might be TRBD1 (5 bases). The germline V and J ends were trimmed by 7 bases and 1 base, with 13 bases remaining between them. This CDR3 spans 14 amino acids. CDR1 and CDR2 from the germline V gene are MDHEN and SYDVKM. The CDR3 loop is CASTLIQENTEAFF. In nucleotides, the CDR3 is TGTGCCAGCACCTTGATACAGGAGAACACTGAAGCTTTCTTT.

The rearrangement uses TRBV5-1 and TRBJ2-5; 11 bases agree with TRBD2. CDR1 is SGHRS, CDR2 YFSETQ, per germline. The length of the CDR3 is 17 residues. The V and J ends lost 3 bases and 9 bases, in that order; junction bases with no gene match: 16. CDR3 amino acids: CASSSRLGTSGREAQYF. The CDR3 DNA reads as TGCGCCAGCAGCTCCCGGCTCGGGACTAGCGGAAGGGAGGCCCAGTACTTC.

This rearrangement joins TRBV10-3 to TRBJ2-5, with TRBD1 as a possible D gene (6 bases). The germline V gene encodes CDR1 ENHRY and CDR2 SYGVKD. Trimming cost V 8 bases and J 1 base, with 14 bases left between them. CDR3 length: 14 residues. CDR3 protein: CAIGDDRIQETQYF. The DNA for the CDR3 is TGTGCCATCGGCGACGACAGGATCCAAGAGACCCAGTACTTC.

The chain is built from TRBV10-3 and TRBJ2-7, with 8 bases identical to TRBD1. The CDR3 extends over 18 amino acids. The ends lost 2 bases at V and 1 base at J; junction bases unmatched: 13. Looked up from germline, CDR1 is ENHRY and CDR2 is SYGVKD. CDR3 amino acids: CAISEPPTGVRGSYEQYF. DNA of the CDR3: TGTGCCATCAGTGAGCCACCGACAGGGGTTAGAGGGTCCTACGAGCAGTACTTC.